The T cell receptor (beta chain) described here comes from a study of control samples from healthy donors and cancer patients. The CDR3 totals 11 residues, both ends included. Comment on this clone: The CDR3 does not end in the conserved phenylalanine or tryptophan, so this is likely a read error. The DNA is left out, because the CDR3 cannot be placed on it with certainty; the CDR3 is given as TCRdb lists it.

TCRdb's table, derived via immunoSEQ multiplex PCR, lists solely in-frame clones and lacks some. The data show fewer than 200,000 clones, with around nine tenths seen just once and more than 10% held by the top ten. The chain joins TRBV12-3 or TRBV12-4 to TRBJ1-1; the listed D gene, TRBD1, was not tested against the DNA. The source of this sequence is a man aged 30 to 45 in good health. Sequencing was done on a sample of blood. Here the CDR3 reads CASSYGQGLSP.